Each of the 20 T cell receptor beta chains below was sequenced from the same sample in a study of blood T cell repertoires in COVID-19. Clones were read by immunoSEQ multiplex PCR, and TCRdb kept only the in-frame ones, dropping some. The sample contains 140,000 or so clones, 70% to 85% of which appear only once. Sequenced: peripheral blood. All receptors come from a man between 60 and 70 years old with active or convalescent COVID-19.

This chain links TRBV13 with TRBJ2-3; the D gene is possibly TRBD2 (6 bases). With 5 bases removed from V and 0 bases from J, the gap between germline ends came to 9 bases. Germline V CDR1 and CDR2: PRHDT, FYEKMQ (reference sequence). This CDR3 has 14 amino acids. The CDR3 DNA reads TGTGCCAGCAGCGGGGACTTAAGCACAGATACGCAGTATTTT. This sequence encodes CASSGDLSTDTQYF.

This chain uses TRBV27 with TRBJ2-3, with 9 bases that match TRBD2. The V segment lost 8 bases and the J segment 4 bases; nucleotides outside the gene matches: 10. Germline lookup yields CDR1 MNHEY and CDR2 SMNVEV (reference sequence). This CDR3 region has 15 residues. CDR3 amino acids: CASFLRREGPDTQYF. CDR3 nucleotides: TGTGCCAGCTTCCTTCGGCGGGAGGGTCCAGATACGCAGTATTTT.

V is TRBV2 and J is TRBJ2-7; 7 nucleotides agree with TRBD2. Germline V gene lookup returns CDR1 SNHLY and CDR2 FYNNEI. The CDR3 extends over 14 amino acids. Unmatched junction bases numbered 5, after V lost 4 bases and J lost 2 bases. Written as DNA, the CDR3 is TGTGCCAGCAGTGGTTGGGAGGGAACCTACGAGCAGTACTTC. It translates to CASSGWEGTYEQYF. Full variable domain (rest looked up from reference TRBV2 and TRBJ2-7): EPEVTQTPSHQVTQMGQEVILRCVPISNHLYFYWYRQILGQKVEFLVSFYNNEISEKSEIFDDQFSVERPDGSNFTLKIRSTKLEDSAMYFCASSGWEGTYEQYFGPGTRLTVT.

The CDR3 reads CASTRRNQPQHF. CDR3 coding DNA: TGTGCCAGCACTCGGCGGAATCAGCCCCAGCATTTT. The V and J genes are TRBV12-3 or TRBV12-4 and TRBJ1-5; D gene ambiguous. Trimming left V 7 bases short and J 4 bases short, with 8 bases between. This CDR3 spans 12 amino acids.

The chain recombines TRBV6-5 with TRBJ1-4; D is undetermined. The CDR3 runs to 15 residues. Per the germline V gene, CDR1 is MNHEY and CDR2 is SVGAGI. Trimming removed 6 bases at V and 5 bases at J, with 16 bases between. The CDR3 sequence is CASSDGPGRNEKLFF. The CDR3 coding sequence is TGTGCCAGCAGCGATGGGCCGGGAAGGAATGAAAAACTGTTTTTT.

V gene TRBV10-3 combines with J gene TRBJ2-1; weak D call: TRBD2 (5 bases). Germline V gene data show CDR1 as ENHRY and CDR2 as SYGVKD. This CDR3 spans 15 amino acids. V dropped 0 bases and J dropped 4 bases, with 10 bases sitting between them. This chain's CDR3 is CAISESGGAYNEQFF. The CDR3 DNA reads as TGTGCCATCAGTGAGTCTGGAGGCGCATACAATGAGCAGTTCTTC.

This clone has only one observation. The chain recombines TRBV18 with TRBJ2-7; 10 nucleotides match TRBD2. J was trimmed by 4 bases and V by 5 bases; bases with no gene match: 8. The CDR3 extends over 15 amino acids. Per the germline V gene, CDR1 is KGHSH and CDR2 is LQKENI. The CDR3 region has the DNA TGTGCCAGCTCATTTCTAGCGGGAGCAAATTACGAGCAGTACGTC. This sequence encodes CASSFLAGANYEQYV.

This clone was seen only a few times. The chain couples TRBV6-5 to TRBJ1-1; TRBD1 matches at 10 bases. With 10 bases clipped from V and 4 bases from J, the junction kept 9 bases outside the gene matches. Germline V CDR1 and CDR2: MNHEY, SVGAGI. The CDR3 runs 14 residues. CDR3 in amino acids: CATKSRDRGTEAFF. The CDR3 nucleotides are TGTGCCACCAAGTCTCGGGACAGGGGCACTGAAGCTTTCTTT.

V is TRBV5-5 and J is TRBJ2-1, with D hard to call. CDR1 and CDR2 (germline): SGHKS, YYEKEE (reference sequence). With 4 bases removed from V and 12 bases from J, the gap between germline ends came to 14 bases. This CDR3 has 12 amino acids. DNA of the CDR3: TGTGCCAGCAGCCCCGTTGCGCGCGGGCAGTTCTTC. It yields the protein CASSPVARGQFF. Full variable domain (outside the CDR3, taken from reference TRBV5-5 and TRBJ2-1): DAGVTQSPTHLIKTRGQQVTLRCSPISGHKSVSWYQQVLGQGPQFIFQYYEKEERGRGNFPDRFSARQFPNYSSELNVNALLLGDSALYLCASSPVARGQFFGPGTRLTVL.

The J gene is TRBJ2-1, the V gene TRBV4-1; D unresolved. The CDR3 runs to 15 residues. Germline CDR1 is MGHRA and CDR2 is YSYEKL. The V end was cut by 4 bases, the J end by 0 bases, with 10 bases between. The CDR3 nucleotides are TGCGCCAGCAGCCTGAGCTTGAGCTCCTACAATGAGCAGTTCTTC. It translates to CASSLSLSSYNEQFF.

V is TRBV24-1 and J is TRBJ2-1; the D is unclear. Looked up from germline, CDR1 is KGHDR and CDR2 is SFDVKD. This CDR3 has 15 amino acids. V was trimmed by 4 bases and J by 4 bases, leaving 13 bases between them. CDR3 region: CATSEIDTPYNEQFF. CDR3 DNA: TGTGCCACCAGTGAAATCGACACTCCTTACAATGAGCAGTTCTTC.

This clone was detected a few times. The chain employs TRBV12-5 and TRBJ2-1; D uncertain. The CDR3 extends over 11 amino acids. Trimming took off 8 bases at V and 4 bases at J, with 6 bases between the two ends. Germline V gene lookup returns CDR1 LGHNT and CDR2 FRNRAP. The CDR3 here is CASLFYNEQFF. CDR3 sequence (DNA): TGTGCTAGTTTATTTTACAATGAGCAGTTCTTC.

This clone came up many times. The gene calls are TRBV7-2 and TRBJ1-1, with 8 nucleotides matching TRBD1. Trimming cost V 4 bases and J 3 bases; bases outside gene matches: 13. This CDR3 is 17 amino acids long. The V gene's germline CDR1 is SGHTA and CDR2 FQGNSA. The CDR3 protein is CASSSHRQGMGDTEAFF. The CDR3 DNA sequence: TGTGCCAGCAGCTCCCATCGACAGGGGATGGGGGACACTGAAGCTTTCTTT.

This chain uses TRBV21-1 with TRBJ2-7; the D call TRBD1 from the table was never checked on the DNA. TRBV21-1 is termed a pseudogene. The length of the CDR3 is 12 residues. CDR3 in DNA: TGTGCCAGCAGCAAAGAGGGGGACGAGCAGTACGTC. Translated: CASSKEGDEQYV.

V is TRBV28 and J is TRBJ1-1, with D maybe TRBD1 (5 bases). Germline CDR1 and CDR2: MDHEN and SYDVKM. Deletions cut 8 bases from V and 0 bases from J, with 10 bases between. This CDR3 has 13 amino acids. Written as DNA, the CDR3 is TGTGCCAGCCGAGACAGTATGAACACTGAAGCTTTCTTT. It is translated as CASRDSMNTEAFF. Full variable domain (outside the CDR3, taken from reference TRBV28 and TRBJ1-1): DVKVTQSSRYLVKRTGEKVFLECVQDMDHENMFWYRQDPGLGLRLIYFSYDVKMKEKGDIPEGYSVSREKKERFSLILESASTNQTSMYLCASRDSMNTEAFFGQGTRLTVV.

V gene TRBV14 combines with J gene TRBJ2-3, with 12 nucleotides matching TRBD2. J gave up 4 bases and V 4 bases, and 6 bases lay outside the gene matches. Germline loops: CDR1 SGHDN, CDR2 FVKESK. The CDR3 is made up of 16 amino acids. The CDR3, as DNA: TGTGCCAGCAGCCGCTACCTAGCGGGAGGGGCAGATACGCAGTATTTT. It encodes CASSRYLAGGADTQYF. The full variable domain, rest sourced from reference TRBV14 and TRBJ2-3, is EAGVTQFPSHSVIEKGQTVTLRCDPISGHDNLYWYRRVMGKEIKFLLHFVKESKQDESGMPNNRFLAERTGGTYSTLKVQPAELEDSGVYFCASSRYLAGGADTQYFGPGTRLTVL.

Only a few counts were recorded for this clone. The chain links TRBV10-1 to TRBJ2-2; D unclear. V was trimmed by 4 bases and J by 6 bases, leaving 6 bases between them. This CDR3 contains 12 residues. From germline, CDR1 is WNHNN and CDR2 SYGVQD (reference sequence). CDR3 in DNA: TGCGCCAGCAGTGCCGGGTCCGGGGAGCTGTTTTTT. It translates to CASSAGSGELFF.

The chain links TRBV7-2 to TRBJ1-2; 8 nucleotides line up with TRBD1. This CDR3 is 17 amino acids long. The V and J ends lost 0 bases and 4 bases, in that order; junction bases with no gene match: 10. In germline, CDR1 is SGHTA, CDR2 FQGNSA. CDR3 nucleotide sequence: TGTGCCAGCAGCTTAGCATGGGGCAACAGGGGGAGCTATGGCTACACCTTC. Its protein product is CASSLAWGNRGSYGYTF.

The V and J genes are TRBV29-1 and TRBJ1-1; D remains ambiguous. CDR3 size: 10 residues. Looked up from germline, CDR1 is SQVTM and CDR2 is ANQGSEA. Trimming took off 6 bases at V and 4 bases at J, with 6 bases between the two ends. In DNA, the CDR3 is TGCAGCGTCGCTAGCACTGAAGCTTTCTTT. Encoded protein: CSVASTEAFF.

V usage is TRBV10-3 and J usage is TRBJ2-7; D call uncertain. The CDR3 runs to 14 residues. Germline values: CDR1 ENHRY, CDR2 SYGVKD. Deletions cut 0 bases from V and 3 bases from J, with 9 bases between. The CDR3 protein is CAISESATVYEQYF. The CDR3 DNA reads TGTGCCATCAGTGAGTCAGCAACAGTCTACGAGCAGTACTTC.